This TCR beta chain was found in a study of OX40 agonist ivuxolimab in advanced cancers. Some clones are missing from TCRdb's copy, which holds only in-frame ones; the method was immunoSEQ multiplex PCR. The sample has 75,000 to 100,000 clones, around 91% seen once. Sample: CD4+ or CD8+ T cells sorted from blood, taken in a trial of the OX40 agonist ivuxolimab. This receptor was taken from an adult with an advanced solid tumor such as melanoma, head and neck, liver or kidney cancer.

CDR3 nucleotide sequence: TGTGCCAGCAGGAGGGAGGTCTTGAACACTGAAGCTTTCTTT. Translation gives CASRREVLNTEAFF. The rearrangement links TRBV2 to TRBJ1-1; D not certain. CDR3 length: 14 residues. Germline loops: CDR1 SNHLY, CDR2 FYNNEI. Trimming took off 6 bases at V and 0 bases at J, with 11 bases between the two ends.